This T cell receptor (beta chain) was obtained from a study of blood T cell repertoires in COVID-19. About the research overall: Sample material is recorded as cDNA or gDNA derived from T cells, B-cell-depleted T cells, or PBMCs.

The assay was immunoSEQ multiplex PCR, and TCRdb's table has in-frame clones only and misses some. Of about 180,000 clones in the sample, about 84% were seen once. In this sample, this clone turned up once. V shed 10 bases, J shed 6 bases, and the junction held 7 bases outside the gene matches. Per germline, CDR1 MDHEN and CDR2 SYDVKM. The CDR3 extends over 14 amino acids. This sequence joins TRBV28 and TRBJ1-5, with 12 bases aligning to TRBD1. Sequencing was done on a sample of PBMCs or T cells enriched from blood (not recorded which). This receptor was obtained from a woman aged 25 to 45 who had recovered from COVID-19. Here the CDR3 reads CATRDRGPVQPQHF. The CDR3 DNA is TGTGCCACCCGGGACAGGGGGCCCGTTCAGCCCCAGCATTTT.